The present TCR beta chain was sequenced within a study of blood T cell repertoires in COVID-19. Across the whole study: Samples representing acute and convalescent COVID-19 were sourced from the United States, Italy and Spain. Nucleic acid was either cDNA or gDNA, and it came from T cells, B-cell-depleted T cells, or PBMCs.

Trimming took 2 bases from V and 12 from J; bases not matched to a gene: 10. Germline CDR1 reads KGHSH; CDR2 reads LQKENI. This CDR3 has 13 amino acids. Per the original data handling: Estimates of nucleated cell counts were drawn from the amplification of reference gene primers. Produced via immunoSEQ multiplex PCR; TCRdb's table is partial and in-frame only. The V and J calls and clone size are taken from that table; D and trimming were inferred from the DNA. The sample shows hundreds of thousands of clones, roughly 88% of them seen only once. Sequencing was carried out using peripheral blood. The rearrangement joins TRBV18 to TRBJ2-7, with TRBD1 matching 7 bases. The sequence was obtained from a human donor in a cohort sampled during active COVID-19. CDR3 in amino acids: CASSPSGTEVAYF. The CDR3 DNA sequence: TGTGCCAGCTCACCATCCGGGACAGAGGTTGCGTACTTC.